The 10 T cell receptor beta chains below all came from one sample that was sequenced in a study of cytomegalovirus exposure and HLA in healthy donors. 13 Jbeta primers and 60 Vbeta primers were used for the PCR. Produced via immunoSEQ multiplex PCR; TCRdb's table is partial and in-frame only. Among 200,000 to 250,000 clones listed, roughly 80% were seen once. Sequencing was done on a sample of PBMCs. All receptors derive from a woman aged 40-49 years in good health and CMV-seropositive.

The chain is built from TRBV4-3 and TRBJ1-3; the D gene is possibly TRBD1 (5 bases). This CDR3 comprises 14 residues. CDR1 and CDR2 from the germline V gene are LGHNA and YSLEER. V was pared by 0 bases and J by 4 bases, with 7 bases between. The CDR3 DNA sequence: TGCGCCAGCAGCCAAGACAGGGCAGGAAACACCATATATTTT. This codes for CASSQDRAGNTIYF.

This chain connects TRBV6-4 to TRBJ2-1, with 7 bases matching TRBD2. The V gene end was trimmed by 0 bases and the J gene end by 8 bases; junction bases not matched to a gene: 22. Per germline, CDR1 MRHNA and CDR2 SNTAGT. There are 20 residues in the CDR3. The CDR3 DNA sequence: TGTGCCAGCAGTGACTCCCGGGCGATAAGGCGGGAGTACGTATGGGATGAGCAGTTCTTC. Translated: CASSDSRAIRREYVWDEQFF.

The chain recombines TRBV5-4 with TRBJ2-7; TRBD1 might be the D (6 bases). V was trimmed by 0 bases and J by 2 bases, leaving 9 bases between them. The CDR3 has 14 residues. Germline loops: CDR1 SGHNT, CDR2 YYREEE (reference sequence). CDR3 residues: CASSLEQGAYEQYF. For the CDR3, the DNA is TGTGCCAGCAGCTTGGAACAGGGAGCCTACGAGCAGTACTTC.

V gene TRBV10-3 combines with J gene TRBJ2-7; TRBD2 is a possible D gene (6 bases). The V gene's germline CDR1 is ENHRY and CDR2 SYGVKD. Trimming stripped 0 bases from V and 12 bases from J, with 18 bases between. The CDR3 sequence is 14 residues long. CDR3 in DNA: TGTGCCATCAGTGAGTCGGCAGCGACCCTGGGGGGGTACTTC. It codes for CAISESAATLGGYF.

The V gene is TRBV7-8, the J gene TRBJ2-3; TRBD2 agrees at 7 bases. The CDR3 is made up of 14 amino acids. The V segment lost 0 bases and the J segment 4 bases; nucleotides outside the gene matches: 1. Germline CDR1 SGHVS, CDR2 FQNEAQ. CDR3 in DNA: TGTGCCAGCAGCTTAGCGCTAGCGGCAGATACGCAGTATTTT. As protein: CASSLALAADTQYF. The full variable domain, its missing parts supplied by reference TRBV7-8 and TRBJ2-3, is GAGVSQSPRYKVAKRGQDVALRCDPISGHVSLFWYQQALGQGPEFLTYFQNEAQLDKSGLPSDRFFAERPEGSVSTLKIQRTQQEDSAVYLCASSLALAADTQYFGPGTRLTVL.

The gene calls are TRBV7-8 and TRBJ1-4, with 11 bases fitting TRBD1. CDR1 SGHVS and CDR2 FQNEAQ come from the germline V gene. The CDR3 totals 14 residues. The V segment lost 5 bases and the J segment 8 bases; nucleotides outside the gene matches: 4. The CDR3: CASSRGQGDEKLFF. CDR3 sequence (DNA): TGTGCCAGCAGCCGGGGACAGGGGGACGAAAAACTGTTTTTT.

The rearrangement joins TRBV4-3 to TRBJ2-7; 7 nucleotides agree with TRBD2. The junction had 3 bases not matched to a gene; V was cut back by 4 bases and J by 3 bases. The CDR3 covers 13 residues. Germline-derived CDR1 and CDR2 are LGHNA and YSLEER. The CDR3 sequence is CASSREGNYEQYF. The CDR3 DNA is TGCGCCAGCAGCCGGGAGGGTAACTACGAGCAGTACTTC.

The gene calls are TRBV30 and TRBJ2-7; 7 bases map to TRBD1. Germline CDR1 reads GTSNPN; CDR2 reads SVGIG (reference sequence). CDR3 length equals 12 residues. V lost 2 bases and J lost 6; bases outside the gene matches: 4. CDR3 nucleotide sequence: TGTGCCTGGAGTATCGGACAGGCCGAGCAGTACTTC. Its translation: CAWSIGQAEQYF.

The V gene is TRBV30, the J gene TRBJ2-1, with 9 bases lining up with TRBD2. V trimming: 2 bases; J trimming: 6 bases; junction bases outside the gene matches: 8. Germline V gene data show CDR1 as GTSNPN and CDR2 as SVGIG (reference sequence). The CDR3 is 15 residues long. CDR3 sequence (DNA): TGTGCCTGGAGTAGGGGGCTAGCGGGATTCAATGAGCAGTTCTTC. Translation gives CAWSRGLAGFNEQFF.

This chain links TRBV5-1 with TRBJ1-1, with D possibly TRBD1 on 6 matching bases. The CDR3 contains 15 residues. The germline CDR1 and CDR2 sequences are SGHRS and YFSETQ. V lost 5 bases and J 5 bases, leaving 19 bases between the germline ends. The CDR3 is CASRPDTGIGTEAFF. The DNA for the CDR3 is TGCGCCAGCAGACCAGACACAGGGATCGGGACTGAAGCTTTCTTT.